The source of this T cell receptor beta chain is a study of radiotherapy plus CTLA-4 blockade in lung cancer. General study findings and limits: Reports identified early blood T cell clone dynamics, with interferon-beta, as the best response predictor. An expansion of tumor-derived TCR clones occurred in blood after radiotherapy plus ipilimumab.

On this clone: Its antigen is still unknown.

Chemo-refractory metastatic non-small-cell lung cancer patients underwent focal radiation alongside CTLA-4 blockade with ipilimumab. Sequenced by immunoSEQ multiplex PCR; TCRdb stores in-frame clones only, minus some. The data contain 65,000 to 85,000 clones, nearly 75% of them seen just once; the ten biggest clones take up roughly 10%. The V gene lost 3 bases and the J gene lost 5 bases, with 7 bases spanning the gap. The CDR3 length is 12 residues. The germline gives CDR1 LNHDA, CDR2 SQIVND (reference sequence). The rearrangement links TRBV19 to TRBJ2-5; D not resolved. Specimen: peripheral blood, collected from a patient treated with radiotherapy plus ipilimumab. This receptor was obtained from a human donor with non-small cell lung cancer whose response to radiotherapy plus ipilimumab could not be evaluated. CDR3 DNA: TGTGCCAGTAGTATGGGCGAGGAGACCCAGTACTTC. The encoded protein is CASSMGEETQYF.